This TCR beta chain was observed in a study of PD-1 blockade in classical Hodgkin lymphoma. Whole-study findings and limits: Newly diagnosed patients had baseline TCR diversity that was reportedly lower than that of healthy donors. Only CD4+ TCR diversity, not CD8+, had risen significantly by C4D1.

Points on this clone: Its antigen is unknown.

Each patient's relapse followed autologous stem cell transplantation, and brentuximab vedotin exposure varied. Complete response, partial response or progressive disease made up the best responses. This CDR3 spans 15 amino acids. CDR1 MNHEY and CDR2 SMNVEV come from the germline V gene (reference sequence). Trimming removed 3 bases from V and 5 bases from J; junction bases left unmatched: 8. Clones were sequenced by immunoSEQ multiplex PCR, and TCRdb holds only the in-frame ones, with some missing. The sample shows around 60,000 clones, about 88% of them seen only once. The sequencing used peripheral blood mononuclear cells (PBMCs), collected before the second cycle of nivolumab. This clonotype originated in a human donor with classical Hodgkin lymphoma. The V and J genes are TRBV27 and TRBJ2-5, with TRBD1 matching 8 bases. CDR3: CASSFTTGGLETQYF. As DNA, the CDR3 is TGTGCCAGCAGTTTTACAACAGGGGGGTTGGAGACCCAGTACTTC.